The 16 T cell receptor beta chains below all came from one sample that was sequenced in a study of T cell repertoires in cytomegalovirus infection. Their antigens remain unidentified. TCRdb re-derived calls from the reads in MiXCR, one entry per CDR3 protein. The data contain around 900,000 distinct CDR3 sequences, around 32% of them singletons. The source was cultured CD8+ T cells from PBMCs, collected from culture after CMV antigen stimulation. The receptors derive from a human donor in good health (CMV status not recorded). Some clones in this sample may be carry-over from other donors' samples.

This clonotype was recorded once. V is TRBV7-1 and J is TRBJ1-5, with 7 bases that match TRBD1. TRBV7-1 is classed as an ORF, of uncertain function. CDR3 length equals 17 residues. V dropped 3 bases and J dropped 3; count of bases not matched to a gene: 11. CDR3 bases: TGTGCCAGCAGCTCCGCGGACAGGAGAAGTCTCAATCAGCCCCAGCATTTT. This translates into CASSSADRRSLNQPQHF.

The chain uses TRBV12-3 or TRBV12-4 and TRBJ2-3, with TRBD2 identical over 11 bases. The CDR3 is made up of 14 amino acids. With 6 bases clipped from V and 6 bases from J, the junction kept 5 bases outside the gene matches. CDR3 sequence: CASSLRLAGDTQYF. The CDR3 coding sequence is TGTGCCAGCAGCCTCCGACTAGCGGGGGATACGCAGTATTTT.

This clonotype was seen more than once but under ten times. The gene calls are TRBV28 and TRBJ1-6, with D tentatively TRBD1 (5 bases). The CDR3 consists of 16 residues. CDR1 and CDR2 (germline): MDHEN, SYDVKM. Deletions cut 2 bases from V and 0 bases from J, with 8 bases between. CDR3 amino acids: CASSLRRGSYNSPLHF. CDR3 sequence (DNA): TGTGCCAGCAGTTTAAGGAGGGGCTCCTATAATTCACCCCTCCACTTT.

CDR3 sequence: CASSRELSTTDTQYF. In DNA form, the CDR3 reads TGTGCCAGTTCCCGAGAACTCTCTACCACAGATACGCAGTATTTT. The chain links TRBV19 to TRBJ2-3; D is undetermined. V lost 8 bases to trimming and J lost 2 bases, with 17 bases between them. The CDR3 has 15 residues. Germline-derived CDR1 and CDR2 are LNHDA and SQIVND (reference sequence).

In its sample, this clonotype was seen a few times. The V gene is TRBV7-2, the J gene TRBJ1-5; possible D gene TRBD1, 6 bases. CDR1 is SGHTA and CDR2 is FQGNSA in the germline V gene. CDR3 size: 15 residues. Trimming took 5 bases from V and 0 from J, leaving 11 bases between them. As DNA, the CDR3 is TGTGCCAGCAGCGGGGGGCGGGGTAGCAATCAGCCCCAGCATTTT. Its protein product is CASSGGRGSNQPQHF. Full variable domain (rest looked up from reference TRBV7-2 and TRBJ1-5): GAGVSQSPSNKVTEKGKDVELRCDPISGHTALYWYRQSLGQGLEFLIYFQGNSAPDKSGLPSDRFSAERTGGSVSTLTIQRTQQEDSAVYLCASSGGRGSNQPQHFGDGTRLSIL.

V usage is TRBV7-8 and J usage is TRBJ1-5; 10 nucleotides match TRBD1. Unmatched junction bases numbered 6, after V lost 2 bases and J lost 5 bases. The CDR3 spans 16 residues. Germline V gene data show CDR1 as SGHVS and CDR2 as FQNEAQ. The CDR3 bases are TGTGCCAGCAGCTTATCCGGGACAGGGGTGGATCAGCCCCAGCATTTT. This encodes CASSLSGTGVDQPQHF.

This clonotype was observed many times. The chain is built from TRBV7-9 and TRBJ1-5, with 7 positions matching TRBD1. Germline trimming cut 5 bases from V and 7 bases from J; bases unmatched to any gene: 2. This CDR3 is built from 12 residues. Germline lookup yields CDR1 SEHNR and CDR2 FQNEAQ (reference sequence). In DNA form, the CDR3 reads TGTGCCAGCAGCGTGACAGGGCAGCCCCAGCATTTT. It yields the protein CASSVTGQPQHF.

This clonotype occurred a few times. The chain uses TRBV7-2 and TRBJ2-1; 7 positions match TRBD1. Germline loops: CDR1 SGHTA, CDR2 FQGNSA. CDR3 length: 17 residues. After removal of 0 bases from V and 0 bases from J, the junction contained 5 bases not matched to a gene. DNA of the CDR3: TGTGCCAGCAGCTTAGCGCTGACAGGGAGCTCCTACAATGAGCAGTTCTTC. This translates into CASSLALTGSSYNEQFF.

This clonotype was found a few times. The chain links TRBV7-9 to TRBJ2-1; D is unclear. CDR1 SEHNR and CDR2 FQNEAQ come from the germline V gene (reference sequence). The V gene lost 5 bases and the J gene lost 7 bases, with 9 bases spanning the gap. This CDR3 is 12 amino acids long. CDR3 sequence: CASSIGINEQFF. The CDR3 region has the DNA TGTGCCAGCAGCATTGGGATAAATGAGCAGTTCTTC.

The CDR3 is CASSLRPFENTGELFF. In DNA, the CDR3 is TGTGCCAGCAGCTTAAGACCGTTCGAGAACACCGGGGAGCTGTTTTTT. The chain carries TRBV5-5 and TRBJ2-2; D unresolved. Germline CDR1 and CDR2: SGHKS and YYEKEE (reference sequence). This CDR3 is built from 16 residues. The germline V and J ends were trimmed by 2 bases and 1 base, with 12 bases remaining between them.

The sample holds a few counts of this clonotype. The V and J genes are TRBV7-9 and TRBJ2-2, with 8 bases identical to TRBD1. V shed 3 bases and J 0 bases; nucleotides not matched to a gene: 3. The CDR3 has 16 residues. Germline-derived CDR1 and CDR2 are SEHNR and FQNEAQ (reference sequence). This CDR3 is CASSFSGGANTGELFF. In DNA, the CDR3 is TGTGCCAGCAGCTTTTCAGGGGGCGCGAACACCGGGGAGCTGTTTTTT.

This chain connects TRBV12-5 to TRBJ1-2; D possibly corresponds to TRBD1 (6 bases). This CDR3 has 14 amino acids. V lost 6 bases and J lost 8, with 19 bases in between. Germline CDR1 and CDR2: LGHNT and FRNRAP. CDR3 loop: CASGPRSGAQGYTF. CDR3 sequence (DNA): TGTGCTAGTGGCCCCCGGTCAGGGGCCCAGGGCTACACCTTC.

This clonotype was seen a few times. V gene TRBV11-3 combines with J gene TRBJ2-5, with TRBD1 matching 9 bases. Germline V CDR1 and CDR2: SGHNT, YENEEA. This CDR3 is built from 16 residues. V was clipped by 2 bases and J by 1 base; unmatched bases: 5. The CDR3 here is CASSLYLGQGQETQYF. The CDR3 DNA reads as TGTGCCAGCAGCTTATACCTGGGACAGGGCCAAGAGACCCAGTACTTC.

This clonotype was counted a few times. This chain uses TRBV7-9 with TRBJ2-4; possible D gene TRBD2, 6 bases. The length of the CDR3 is 15 residues. V lost 6 bases, J lost 2 bases, and 14 bases lay in between. Germline CDR1 and CDR2: SEHNR and FQNEAQ (reference sequence). The CDR3 loop reads CASSSSSVSKNIQYF. CDR3 sequence (DNA): TGTGCCAGCAGTTCATCTAGCGTTTCCAAAAACATTCAGTACTTC.

The chain employs TRBV29-1 and TRBJ2-2; maybe TRBD2 (5 bases). CDR1 is SQVTM, CDR2 ANQGSEA, per germline. Trimming took off 5 bases at V and 7 bases at J, with 11 bases between the two ends. The CDR3 totals 12 residues. Here the CDR3 reads CSVPWGVGELFF. DNA of the CDR3: TGCAGCGTTCCTTGGGGAGTCGGGGAGCTGTTTTTT.

This clonotype showed up just a few times. The chain carries TRBV5-6 and TRBJ2-5, with a weak D call TRBD1 (7 bases). The V and J ends lost 0 bases and 4 bases respectively, with 10 bases between them. The germline V gene has CDR1 SGHDT and CDR2 YYEEEE. The CDR3 has 14 amino acids. CDR3 in amino acids: CASSLVEGAETQYF. The CDR3 bases are TGTGCCAGCAGCTTGGTGGAGGGGGCAGAGACCCAGTACTTC. The variable domain in full, completed from reference TRBV5-6 and TRBJ2-5, reads DAGVTQSPTHLIKTRGQQVTLRCSPKSGHDTVSWYQQALGQGPQFIFQYYEEEERQRGNFPDRFSGHQFPNYSSELNVNALLLGDSALYLCASSLVEGAETQYFGPGTRLLVL.